The T cell receptor (beta chain) described here comes from a study of blood T cell repertoires in COVID-19. The CDR3 spans 19 residues. Germline values: CDR1 SGHTS, CDR2 YDEGEE. V gave up 4 bases and J gave up 7 bases; unmatched junction bases: 19. Method: immunoSEQ multiplex PCR; TCRdb's copy keeps in-frame clones and lacks some. The table includes some 76,000 clones, roughly nine tenths detected once. The sequenced sample was peripheral blood. The clonotype originates from an elderly man in a cohort sampled during active COVID-19. J is TRBJ1-5 and V is TRBV5-8, with 11 bases aligning to TRBD1. The CDR3: CASSKPGQGVGGMNQPQHF. The CDR3 DNA reads TGTGCCAGCAGCAAACCGGGACAGGGGGTTGGAGGTATGAACCAGCCCCAGCATTTT.